This T cell receptor (beta chain) appears in the sequencing data of a study of blood T cell repertoires in COVID-19. About the research overall: Researchers got acute and convalescent COVID-19 samples from the United States, Italy and Spain.

The CDR3 has 15 amino acids. Germline lookup yields CDR1 ENHRY and CDR2 SYGVKD. Trimming at V came to 10 bases and at J to 3 bases, leaving 6 bases not matched to a gene. Assay used: immunoSEQ multiplex PCR; TCRdb lists only in-frame clones, some missing. The data hold over 55,000 clones, with 85% observed a single time. This chain uses TRBV10-3 with TRBJ2-3, with 14 nucleotides matching TRBD2. The sequence derives from a man aged 45-65 years with acute or convalescent COVID-19. Sequenced sample: peripheral blood. CDR3 protein: CATTTSGGGTDTQYF. CDR3 sequence (DNA): TGTGCCACTACGACTAGCGGGGGGGGTACAGATACGCAGTATTTT.